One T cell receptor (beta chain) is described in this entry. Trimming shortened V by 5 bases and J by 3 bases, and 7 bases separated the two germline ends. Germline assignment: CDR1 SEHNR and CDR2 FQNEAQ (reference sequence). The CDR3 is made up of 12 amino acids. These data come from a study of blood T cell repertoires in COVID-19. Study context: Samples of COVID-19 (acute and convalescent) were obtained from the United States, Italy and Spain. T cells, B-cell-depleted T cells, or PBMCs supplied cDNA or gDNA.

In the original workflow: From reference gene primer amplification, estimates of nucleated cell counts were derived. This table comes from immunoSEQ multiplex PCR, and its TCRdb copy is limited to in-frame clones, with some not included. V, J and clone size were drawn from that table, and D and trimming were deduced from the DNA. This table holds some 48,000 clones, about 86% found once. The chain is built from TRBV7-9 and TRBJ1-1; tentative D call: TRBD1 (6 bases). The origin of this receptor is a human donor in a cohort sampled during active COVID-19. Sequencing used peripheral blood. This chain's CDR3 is CASSGQYTEAFF. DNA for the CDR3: TGTGCCAGCAGCGGACAGTACACTGAAGCTTTCTTT.